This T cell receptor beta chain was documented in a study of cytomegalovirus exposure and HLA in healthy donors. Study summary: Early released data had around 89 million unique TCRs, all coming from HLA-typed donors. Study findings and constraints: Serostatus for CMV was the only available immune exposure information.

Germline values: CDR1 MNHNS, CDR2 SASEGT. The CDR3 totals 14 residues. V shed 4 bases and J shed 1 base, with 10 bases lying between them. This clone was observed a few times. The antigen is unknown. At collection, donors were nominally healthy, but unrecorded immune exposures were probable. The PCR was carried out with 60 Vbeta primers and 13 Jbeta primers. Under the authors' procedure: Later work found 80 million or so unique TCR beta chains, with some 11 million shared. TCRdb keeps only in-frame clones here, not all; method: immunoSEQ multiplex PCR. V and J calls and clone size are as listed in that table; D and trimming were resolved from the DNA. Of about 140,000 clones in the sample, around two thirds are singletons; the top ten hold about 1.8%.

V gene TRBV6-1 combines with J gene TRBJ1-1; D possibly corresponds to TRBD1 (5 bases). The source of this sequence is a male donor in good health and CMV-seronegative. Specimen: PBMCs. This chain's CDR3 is CASSVMTANTEAFF. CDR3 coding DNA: TGTGCCAGCAGTGTAATGACAGCGAACACTGAAGCTTTCTTT.